The next 27 T cell receptor beta chains were all read from a single sample in a study of blood T cell repertoires in COVID-19. Profiling relied on immunoSEQ multiplex PCR, and the TCRdb table lists in-frame clones only, not all of them. The table records a few hundred thousand clones, more than 70% of them present only once. Sequencing was performed on peripheral blood. These receptors came from a man younger than 35 who had recovered from COVID-19.

This sequence joins TRBV6-5 and TRBJ2-7, with unresolved D. The CDR3 runs to 13 residues. Trimming removed 2 bases at V and 6 bases at J, with 11 bases between. Germline lookup yields CDR1 MNHEY and CDR2 SVGAGI. Here the CDR3 reads CASSYTGLSEQYF. CDR3 nucleotides: TGTGCCAGCAGTTACACCGGGTTGAGCGAGCAGTACTTC.

In this sample, this clone turned up once. The rearrangement joins TRBV7-9 to TRBJ2-3; 11 bases match TRBD1. The junction had 10 bases not matched to a gene; V was cut back by 5 bases and J by 9 bases. This CDR3 spans 15 amino acids. Germline loops: CDR1 SEHNR, CDR2 FQNEAQ (reference sequence). CDR3 sequence: CASSPRTGGFFTQYF. CDR3 sequence (DNA): TGTGCCAGCAGCCCGCGGACAGGGGGCTTCTTCACGCAGTATTTT.

V usage is TRBV9 and J usage is TRBJ2-1, with D tentatively TRBD1 (6 bases). V lost 4 bases, J lost 5 bases, and 13 bases lay in between. The CDR3 consists of 14 residues. The germline gives CDR1 SGDLS, CDR2 YYNGEE. The CDR3 DNA reads as TGTGCCAGCAGCCCCACCGGGACAAACAATGAGCAGTTCTTC. It encodes CASSPTGTNNEQFF. Supplemented by reference TRBV9 and TRBJ2-1, the full variable domain reads DSGVTQTPKHLITATGQRVTLRCSPRSGDLSVYWYQQSLDQGLQFLIQYYNGEERAKGNILERFSAQQFPDLHSELNLSSLELGDSALYFCASSPTGTNNEQFFGPGTRLTVL.

The rearrangement links TRBV3-1 (or the pseudogene TRBV3-2) to TRBJ2-3; tentatively, D is TRBD1 (6 bases). The CDR3 covers 12 residues. CDR1 LGHDT and CDR2 YNNKEL come from the germline V gene (reference sequence). V was trimmed by 8 bases and J by 5 bases, leaving 11 bases between them. CDR3 sequence reads: CASAGEGDTQYF. Written as DNA, the CDR3 is TGTGCCAGCGCAGGGGAAGGAGATACGCAGTATTTT.

The V call is TRBV6-6, the J call TRBJ1-2; D might be TRBD1 (5 bases). V gave up 6 bases and J gave up 3 bases, with 14 bases separating them. CDR1 is MNHNY and CDR2 is SVGAGI in the germline V gene (reference sequence). This CDR3 spans 14 amino acids. CDR3 region: CASSVSGGDYGYTF. CDR3 in DNA: TGTGCCAGCAGCGTTTCGGGGGGAGACTATGGCTACACCTTC.

In DNA, the CDR3 is TGTGCCAGCAGTTACTCGAACGTGGGGCTTAGCTCCTACGAGCAGTACTTC. This gives the protein CASSYSNVGLSSYEQYF. The chain combines TRBV6-2 or TRBV6-3 with TRBJ2-7; a weak D match, TRBD1 (5 bases). Germline V gene data show CDR1 as MNHEY and CDR2 as SVGEGT. The CDR3 loop spans 17 amino acids. Trimming cost V 0 bases and J 0 bases, with 15 bases left between them.

V gene TRBV7-9 combines with J gene TRBJ1-4, with no clear D. The V gene's germline CDR1 is SEHNR and CDR2 FQNEAQ (reference sequence). The CDR3 length is 15 residues. Trimming pared 4 bases from V and 6 bases from J, leaving 15 bases between. This chain's CDR3 is CASSSQRENHEKLFF. The CDR3 DNA follows: TGTGCCAGCAGCTCTCAGAGGGAAAATCATGAAAAACTGTTTTTT.

The chain couples TRBV5-6 to TRBJ2-1, with D possibly matching TRBD1 (5 bases). V was clipped by 0 bases and J by 1 base, with 8 bases between them. Per the germline V gene, CDR1 is SGHDT and CDR2 is YYEEEE. This CDR3 comprises 15 residues. The CDR3, as DNA: TGTGCCAGCAGCTTGGTAGGGGTTTCCTACAATGAGCAGTTCTTC. As protein: CASSLVGVSYNEQFF.

This chain uses TRBV4-1 with TRBJ2-3; 10 positions match TRBD2. From germline, CDR1 is MGHRA and CDR2 YSYEKL. Trimming took 0 bases from V and 2 from J; bases not matched to a gene: 2. This CDR3 region has 16 residues. Here the CDR3 DNA reads TGCGCCAGCAGCCAAGAACTAGCGGGGTCCACAGATACGCAGTATTTT. Its protein is CASSQELAGSTDTQYF.

This clone was counted once. The V gene is TRBV29-1, the J gene TRBJ2-7; 11 positions match TRBD2. V lost 6 bases, J lost 5 bases, and 12 bases stayed unmatched. CDR1 and CDR2 (germline): SQVTM, ANQGSEA. This CDR3 has 15 residues. The CDR3 loop is CSVAPLAGDLDEQYF. The CDR3 DNA reads as TGCAGCGTCGCCCCACTAGCGGGAGACTTAGACGAGCAGTACTTC.

This chain connects TRBV6-5 to TRBJ2-7, with D unclear. Trimming shortened V by 3 bases and J by 2 bases, and 11 bases separated the two germline ends. Germline lookup yields CDR1 MNHEY and CDR2 SVGAGI. The CDR3 is 14 amino acids. DNA for the CDR3: TGTGCCAGCAGTTATTCCGCGAAAGCCTACGAGCAGTACTTC. Translation gives CASSYSAKAYEQYF.

The chain recombines TRBV2 with TRBJ2-7; 8 bases agree with TRBD1. Germline trimming cut 6 bases from V and 2 bases from J; bases unmatched to any gene: 9. Germline V gene data show CDR1 as SNHLY and CDR2 as FYNNEI. CDR3 length equals 15 residues. As DNA, the CDR3 is TGTGCCAGCAGGGACGGGACAGGCGTTACCTACGAGCAGTACTTC. This encodes CASRDGTGVTYEQYF.

V usage is TRBV24-1 and J usage is TRBJ1-1, with 8 nucleotides matching TRBD1. Looked up from germline, CDR1 is KGHDR and CDR2 is SFDVKD. Germline trimming cut 4 bases from V and 11 bases from J; bases unmatched to any gene: 8. This CDR3 comprises 13 residues. CDR3 in amino acids: CATSETGTGLAFF. The CDR3 DNA sequence: TGTGCCACCAGTGAGACCGGGACAGGATTGGCTTTCTTT.

The chain links TRBV28 to TRBJ1-2; 9 bases are shared with TRBD1. The CDR3 totals 13 residues. After removal of 6 bases from V and 8 bases from J, the junction contained 7 bases not matched to a gene. Germline CDR1 and CDR2: MDHEN and SYDVKM. The CDR3 reads CASRKQGAGGYTF. The CDR3 DNA sequence: TGTGCCAGCAGAAAACAGGGGGCAGGGGGCTACACCTTC.

With respect to this clone: The same CDR3 can be traced to other DNA sequences in this sample. The rearrangement joins TRBV9 to TRBJ2-2; D remains unclear. V gave up 1 base and J gave up 1 base, with 8 bases separating them. This CDR3 region has 15 residues. CDR1 is SGDLS and CDR2 is YYNGEE in the germline V gene. CDR3 region: CASSVSRGNTGELFF. The CDR3 nucleotides read TGTGCCAGCAGCGTATCGCGCGGGAACACCGGGGAGCTGTTTTTT.

The CDR3 is CASSLNLGTNEKLFF. The CDR3 nucleotides read TGTGCCAGCAGCTTAAACCTTGGCACTAATGAAAAACTGTTTTTT. V usage is TRBV7-2 and J usage is TRBJ1-4; D remains ambiguous. Looked up from germline, CDR1 is SGHTA and CDR2 is FQGNSA. V lost 2 bases and J lost 2, with 9 bases in between. This CDR3 contains 15 residues.

V gene TRBV5-1 combines with J gene TRBJ2-2; D unresolved. Trimming took 0 bases from V and 1 from J, leaving 7 bases between them. There are 15 residues in the CDR3. Germline CDR1 reads SGHRS; CDR2 reads YFSETQ. The CDR3 sequence is CASSLVMRNTGELFF. CDR3 coding DNA: TGCGCCAGCAGCTTGGTTATGCGGAACACCGGGGAGCTGTTTTTT.

The chain combines TRBV28 with TRBJ2-7, with D maybe TRBD1 (5 bases). From germline, CDR1 is MDHEN and CDR2 SYDVKM. The length of the CDR3 is 14 residues. Trimming removed 8 bases from V and 3 bases from J, with 17 bases in between. The CDR3 sequence: CASLPWGSNYEQYF. The CDR3 bases are TGTGCCAGCCTCCCCTGGGGCTCGAACTACGAGCAGTACTTC. Full variable domain (remainder filled in from reference TRBV28 and TRBJ2-7): DVKVTQSSRYLVKRTGEKVFLECVQDMDHENMFWYRQDPGLGLRLIYFSYDVKMKEKGDIPEGYSVSREKKERFSLILESASTNQTSMYLCASLPWGSNYEQYFGPGTRLTVT.

The chain employs TRBV11-3 and TRBJ1-1; 9 bases line up with TRBD1. Germline V CDR1 and CDR2: SGHNT, YENEEA. With 5 bases clipped from V and 5 bases from J, the junction kept 6 bases outside the gene matches. This CDR3 is 14 amino acids long. The CDR3: CASSEQGASTEAFF. The DNA for the CDR3 is TGTGCCAGCAGCGAACAGGGGGCGAGTACTGAAGCTTTCTTT.

The rearrangement links TRBV2 to TRBJ2-7; D remains ambiguous. V was trimmed by 0 bases and J by 2 bases, leaving 8 bases between them. This CDR3 region has 14 residues. Germline V lookup: CDR1 SNHLY, CDR2 FYNNEI. In DNA form, the CDR3 reads TGTGCCAGCAGTGAAGCGGGCAACACCTACGAGCAGTACTTC. Protein: CASSEAGNTYEQYF. Looking up the rest from reference TRBV2 and TRBJ2-7 gives the full variable domain: EPEVTQTPSHQVTQMGQEVILRCVPISNHLYFYWYRQILGQKVEFLVSFYNNEISEKSEIFDDQFSVERPDGSNFTLKIRSTKLEDSAMYFCASSEAGNTYEQYFGPGTRLTVT.

This sequence joins TRBV4-1 and TRBJ2-3; D perhaps matches TRBD1 (5 bases). CDR1 is MGHRA, CDR2 YSYEKL, per germline. CDR3 length: 15 residues. Deletions cut 5 bases from V and 7 bases from J, with 19 bases between. CDR3 DNA sequence: TGCGCCAGCAGCGCAGGGAACATTGACCGTAATACGCAGTATTTT. Its translation: CASSAGNIDRNTQYF.

CDR3 loop: CASSLGGAGKNIQYF. DNA of the CDR3: TGTGCCAGCAGCTTGGGAGGCGCGGGCAAAAACATTCAGTACTTC. The chain is built from TRBV11-3 and TRBJ2-4, with a weak D call TRBD2 (6 bases). V lost 3 bases, J lost 3 bases, and 12 bases lay in between. CDR3 length equals 15 residues. Germline assignment: CDR1 SGHNT and CDR2 YENEEA.

V and J are TRBV12-3 or TRBV12-4 and TRBJ2-7, with D uncertain. This CDR3 has 12 residues. V was shortened by 6 bases and J by 0 bases, with 6 bases between the two germline ends. This CDR3 reads CASSYSSYEQYF. The CDR3 bases are TGTGCCAGCAGCTACAGCTCCTACGAGCAGTACTTC.

This rearrangement joins TRBV11-2 to TRBJ1-3, with D unclear. The CDR3 spans 15 residues. V gave up 5 bases and J gave up 3 bases, with 14 bases separating them. Germline V gives CDR1 SGHAT, CDR2 FQNNGV. CDR3 in DNA: TGTGCCAGCAGCCCCCTCGAACGGGGTGGAAACACCATATATTTT. It codes for CASSPLERGGNTIYF.

For this clone: Other DNA sequences in the sample encode the same CDR3. The V gene is TRBV5-1, the J gene TRBJ2-7; 8 nucleotides agree with TRBD1. V shed 1 base and J 5 bases; nucleotides not matched to a gene: 5. This CDR3 region has 14 residues. Germline CDR1 reads SGHRS; CDR2 reads YFSETQ. Written as DNA, the CDR3 is TGCGCCAGCAGCTTGCGGCAGGGGGCTGACGAGCAGTACTTC. It encodes CASSLRQGADEQYF.

The chain has TRBV10-3 and TRBJ2-1; 9 bases map to TRBD2. This CDR3 region has 13 residues. Trimming at V came to 8 bases and at J to 10 bases, leaving 9 bases not matched to a gene. Germline loops: CDR1 ENHRY, CDR2 SYGVKD. The CDR3 protein is CAIGGTSLEEQFF. The CDR3, as DNA: TGTGCCATCGGGGGGACTAGCTTGGAAGAGCAGTTCTTC.

The rearrangement uses TRBV7-9 and TRBJ2-5; TRBD2 matches at 9 bases. V dropped 8 bases and J dropped 5; count of bases not matched to a gene: 6. This CDR3 has 13 amino acids. Germline CDR1 and CDR2: SEHNR and FQNEAQ (reference sequence). The CDR3 DNA reads as TGTGCCAGCGGGCCGACTAGCGGTGAGACCCAGTACTTC. Translating gives CASGPTSGETQYF.